The clone carrying this TCR beta chain was detected a few times. Its specificity is not known. TCRdb re-called the reads with MiXCR, one entry per CDR3 protein. The table has 570,000 or so distinct CDR3 sequences, under 45% seen once. The record originates from a study of T cell repertoires in cytomegalovirus infection. Study-level points and caveats: Dominating the ex vivo response were HLA-C-restricted CMV-specific TCR beta clonotypes.

Germline V lookup: CDR1 MGHRA, CDR2 YSYEKL. There are 16 residues in the CDR3. With V trimmed by 3 bases and J by 5 bases, 9 bases remained unmatched. This chain uses TRBV4-1 with TRBJ2-3; 9 bases fit TRBD2. The sequencing here drew on cultured PBMCs, taken from culture after CMV antigen stimulation. The receptor was derived from a human donor in good health (CMV status not recorded). Some clones in this sample may be carry-over from other donors' samples. CDR3 DNA sequence: TGCGCCAGCAGCCAGACCAGCGGGGGGCCTAGAGATACGCAGTATTTT. This gives the protein CASSQTSGGPRDTQYF.